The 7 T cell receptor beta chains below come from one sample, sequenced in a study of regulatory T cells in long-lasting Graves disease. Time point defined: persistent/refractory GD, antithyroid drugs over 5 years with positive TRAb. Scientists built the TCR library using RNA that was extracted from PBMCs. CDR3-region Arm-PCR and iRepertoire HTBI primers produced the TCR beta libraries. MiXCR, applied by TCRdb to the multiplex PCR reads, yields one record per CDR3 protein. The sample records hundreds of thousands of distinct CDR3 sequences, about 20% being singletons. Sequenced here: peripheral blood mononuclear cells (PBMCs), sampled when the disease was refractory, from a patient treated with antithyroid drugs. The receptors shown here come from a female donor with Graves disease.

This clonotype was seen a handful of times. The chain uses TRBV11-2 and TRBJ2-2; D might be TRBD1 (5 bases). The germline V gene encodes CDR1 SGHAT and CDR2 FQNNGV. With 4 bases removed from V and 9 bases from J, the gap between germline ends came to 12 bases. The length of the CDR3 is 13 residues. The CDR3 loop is CASSSPRGWELFF. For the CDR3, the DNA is TGTGCCAGCAGCTCCCCTAGGGGTTGGGAGCTGTTTTTT.

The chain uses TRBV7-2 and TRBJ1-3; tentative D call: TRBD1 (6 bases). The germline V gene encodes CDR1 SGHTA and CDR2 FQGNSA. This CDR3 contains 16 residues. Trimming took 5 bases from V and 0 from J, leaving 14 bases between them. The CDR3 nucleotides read TGTGCCAGCAGCCCGCGGCCCAGGGGCTCTGGAAACACCATATATTTT. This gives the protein CASSPRPRGSGNTIYF. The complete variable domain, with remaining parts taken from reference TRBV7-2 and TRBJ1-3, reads GAGVSQSPSNKVTEKGKDVELRCDPISGHTALYWYRQSLGQGLEFLIYFQGNSAPDKSGLPSDRFSAERTGGSVSTLTIQRTQQEDSAVYLCASSPRPRGSGNTIYFGEGSWLTVV.

DNA for the CDR3: TGTGCCAGCAGTCCCCCGGGGTTCACAGATACGCAGTATTTT. This gives the protein CASSPPGFTDTQYF. The chain has TRBV28 and TRBJ2-3, with a weak D call TRBD2 (5 bases). Trimming removed 5 bases at V and 2 bases at J, with 11 bases between. The germline CDR1 and CDR2 sequences are MDHEN and SYDVKM. The CDR3 sequence is 14 residues long.

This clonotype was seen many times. This CDR3 reads CASSQEMSVAEAFF. In DNA, the CDR3 is TGTGCCAGCAGCCAAGAGATGTCAGTCGCTGAAGCTTTCTTT. This rearrangement joins TRBV3-1 to TRBJ1-1; D unresolved. This CDR3 is 14 amino acids long. Germline CDR1 and CDR2: LGHDT and YNNKEL (reference sequence). The germline V and J ends were trimmed by 0 bases and 6 bases, with 11 bases remaining between them. Variable domain in full (rest from reference TRBV3-1 and TRBJ1-1): DTAVSQTPKYLVTQMGNDKSIKCEQNLGHDTMYWYKQDSKKFLKIMFSYNNKELIINETVPNRFSPKSPDKAHLNLHINSLELGDSAVYFCASSQEMSVAEAFFGQGTRLTVV.

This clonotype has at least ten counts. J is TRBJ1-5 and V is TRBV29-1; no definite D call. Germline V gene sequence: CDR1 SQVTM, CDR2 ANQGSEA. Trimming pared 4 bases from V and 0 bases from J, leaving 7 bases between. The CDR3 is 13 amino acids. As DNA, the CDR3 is TGCAGCGTTGCGGCCAATAGCAATCAGCCCCAGCATTTT. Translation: CSVAANSNQPQHF.

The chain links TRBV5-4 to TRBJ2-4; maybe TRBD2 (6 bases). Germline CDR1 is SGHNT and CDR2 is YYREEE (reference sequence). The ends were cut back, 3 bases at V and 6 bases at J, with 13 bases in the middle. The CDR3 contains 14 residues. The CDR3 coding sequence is TGTGCCAGCAGCTCGGCGGGGTTGGGAAACATTCAGTACTTC. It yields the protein CASSSAGLGNIQYF.

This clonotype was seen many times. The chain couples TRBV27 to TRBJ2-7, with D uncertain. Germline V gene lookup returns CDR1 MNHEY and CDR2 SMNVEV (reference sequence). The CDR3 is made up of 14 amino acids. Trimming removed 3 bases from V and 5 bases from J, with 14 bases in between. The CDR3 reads CASSFRGLGNEQYF. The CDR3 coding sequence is TGTGCCAGCAGTTTTCGTGGGTTAGGCAACGAGCAGTACTTC.